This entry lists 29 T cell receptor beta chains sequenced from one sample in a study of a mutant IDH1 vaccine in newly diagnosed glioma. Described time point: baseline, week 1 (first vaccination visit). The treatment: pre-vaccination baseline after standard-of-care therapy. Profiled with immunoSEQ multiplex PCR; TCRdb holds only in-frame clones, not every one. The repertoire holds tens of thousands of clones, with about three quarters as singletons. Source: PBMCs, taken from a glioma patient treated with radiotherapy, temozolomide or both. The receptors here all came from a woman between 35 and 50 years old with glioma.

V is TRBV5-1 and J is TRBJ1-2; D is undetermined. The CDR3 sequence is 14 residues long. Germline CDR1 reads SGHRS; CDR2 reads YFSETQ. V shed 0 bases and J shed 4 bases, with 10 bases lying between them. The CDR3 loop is CASSLEGEGYGYTF. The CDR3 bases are TGCGCCAGCAGCTTGGAGGGAGAAGGCTATGGCTACACCTTC.

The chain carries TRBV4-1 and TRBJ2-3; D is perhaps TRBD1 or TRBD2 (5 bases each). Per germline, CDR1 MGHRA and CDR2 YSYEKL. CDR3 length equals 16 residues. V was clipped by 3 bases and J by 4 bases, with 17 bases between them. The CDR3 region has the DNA TGCGCCAGCAGCCACTGGGGGACCGCCGGGCCAGATACGCAGTATTTT. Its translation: CASSHWGTAGPDTQYF.

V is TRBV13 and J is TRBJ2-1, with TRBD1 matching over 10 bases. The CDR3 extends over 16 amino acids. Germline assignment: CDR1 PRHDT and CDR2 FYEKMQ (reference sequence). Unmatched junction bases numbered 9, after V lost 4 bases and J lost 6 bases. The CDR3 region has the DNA TGTGCCAGCAGCTCAGCGACCCGGACAGGGGGCAATGAGCAGTTCTTC. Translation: CASSSATRTGGNEQFF.

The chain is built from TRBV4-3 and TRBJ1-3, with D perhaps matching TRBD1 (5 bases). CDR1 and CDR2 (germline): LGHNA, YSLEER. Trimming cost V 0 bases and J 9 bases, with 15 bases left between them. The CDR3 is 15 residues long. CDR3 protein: CASSQDGGALGTIYF. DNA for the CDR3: TGCGCCAGCAGCCAAGATGGAGGGGCCCTTGGCACCATATATTTT.

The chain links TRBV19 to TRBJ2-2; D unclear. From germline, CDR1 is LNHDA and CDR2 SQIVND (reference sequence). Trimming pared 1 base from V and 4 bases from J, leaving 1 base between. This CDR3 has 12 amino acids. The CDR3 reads CASSIGTGELFF. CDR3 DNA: TGTGCCAGTAGTATAGGCACCGGGGAGCTGTTTTTT.

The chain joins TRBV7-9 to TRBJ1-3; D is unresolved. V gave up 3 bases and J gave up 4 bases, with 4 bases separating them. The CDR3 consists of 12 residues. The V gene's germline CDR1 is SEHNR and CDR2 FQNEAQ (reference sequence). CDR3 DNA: TGTGCCAGCAGCTTCCCCGGAAACACCATATATTTT. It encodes CASSFPGNTIYF.

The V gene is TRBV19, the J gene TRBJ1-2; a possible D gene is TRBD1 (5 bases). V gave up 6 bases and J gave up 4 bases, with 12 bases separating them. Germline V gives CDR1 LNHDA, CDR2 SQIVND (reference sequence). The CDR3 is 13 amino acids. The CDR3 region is CASRDAGSYGYTF. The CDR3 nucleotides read TGTGCCAGTAGAGATGCAGGGAGCTATGGCTACACCTTC.

The CDR3 sequence is CASSVGVSSYNSPLHF. CDR3 DNA sequence: TGTGCCAGCAGCGTGGGAGTCAGCTCCTATAATTCACCCCTCCACTTT. The gene calls are TRBV9 and TRBJ1-6; D ambiguous. The CDR3 sequence is 16 residues long. Germline CDR1 is SGDLS and CDR2 is YYNGEE. Trimming stripped 2 bases from V and 0 bases from J, with 9 bases between.

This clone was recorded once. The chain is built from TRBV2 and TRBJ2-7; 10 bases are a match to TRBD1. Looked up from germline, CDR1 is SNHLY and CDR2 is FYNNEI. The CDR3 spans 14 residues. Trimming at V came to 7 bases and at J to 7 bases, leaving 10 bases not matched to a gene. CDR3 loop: CASTMTGGLGEQYF. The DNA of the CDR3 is TGTGCCAGCACCATGACAGGGGGCCTGGGGGAGCAGTACTTC. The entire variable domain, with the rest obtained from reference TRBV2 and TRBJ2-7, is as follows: EPEVTQTPSHQVTQMGQEVILRCVPISNHLYFYWYRQILGQKVEFLVSFYNNEISEKSEIFDDQFSVERPDGSNFTLKIRSTKLEDSAMYFCASTMTGGLGEQYFGPGTRLTVT.

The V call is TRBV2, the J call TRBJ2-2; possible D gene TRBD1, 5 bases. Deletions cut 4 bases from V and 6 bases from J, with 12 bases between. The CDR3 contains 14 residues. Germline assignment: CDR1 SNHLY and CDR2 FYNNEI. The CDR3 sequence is CASSVSGLSGELFF. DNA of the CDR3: TGTGCCAGCAGTGTATCAGGGTTGTCCGGGGAGCTGTTTTTT.

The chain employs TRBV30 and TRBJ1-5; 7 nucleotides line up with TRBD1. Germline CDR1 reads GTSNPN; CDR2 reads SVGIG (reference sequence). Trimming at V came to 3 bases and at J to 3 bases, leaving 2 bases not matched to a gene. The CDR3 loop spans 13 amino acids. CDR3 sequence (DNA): TGTGCCTGGAGAGGACAGGACAATCAGCCCCAGCATTTT. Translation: CAWRGQDNQPQHF.

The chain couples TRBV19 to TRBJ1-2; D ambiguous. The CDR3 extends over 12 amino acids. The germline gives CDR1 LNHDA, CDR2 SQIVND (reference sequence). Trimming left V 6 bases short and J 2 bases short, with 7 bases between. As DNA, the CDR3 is TGTGCCAGTAGCGTACTCAACTATGGCTACACCTTC. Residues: CASSVLNYGYTF. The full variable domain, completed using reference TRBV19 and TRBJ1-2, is DGGITQSPKYLFRKEGQNVTLSCEQNLNHDAMYWYRQDPGQGLRLIYYSQIVNDFQKGDIAEGYSVSREKKESFPLTVTSAQKNPTAFYLCASSVLNYGYTFGSGTRLTVV.

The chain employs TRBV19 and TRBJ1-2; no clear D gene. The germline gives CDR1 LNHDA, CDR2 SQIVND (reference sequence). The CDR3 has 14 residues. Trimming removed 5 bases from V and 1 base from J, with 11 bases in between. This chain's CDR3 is CASSVTASNYGYTF. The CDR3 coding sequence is TGTGCCAGTAGTGTGACTGCAAGTAACTATGGCTACACCTTC.

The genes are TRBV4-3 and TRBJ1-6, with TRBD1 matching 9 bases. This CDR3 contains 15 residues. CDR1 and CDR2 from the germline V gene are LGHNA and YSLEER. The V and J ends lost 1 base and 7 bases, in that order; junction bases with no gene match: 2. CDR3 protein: CASSQVQGANSPLHF. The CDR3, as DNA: TGCGCCAGCAGCCAAGTACAGGGGGCGAATTCACCCCTCCACTTT.

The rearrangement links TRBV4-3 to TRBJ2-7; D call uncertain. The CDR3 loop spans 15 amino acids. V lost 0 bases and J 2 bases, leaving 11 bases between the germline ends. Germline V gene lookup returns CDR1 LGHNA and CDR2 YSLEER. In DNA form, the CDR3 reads TGCGCCAGCAGCCAAGAGGGGTCCTGCACCTACGAGCAGTACTTC. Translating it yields CASSQEGSCTYEQYF.

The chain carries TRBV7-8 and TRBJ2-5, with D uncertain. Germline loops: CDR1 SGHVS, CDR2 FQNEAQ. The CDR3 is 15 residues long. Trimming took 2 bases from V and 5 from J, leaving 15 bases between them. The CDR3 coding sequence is TGTGCCAGCAGCTTAAGTACGGTGAAGATTGAGACCCAGTACTTC. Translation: CASSLSTVKIETQYF.

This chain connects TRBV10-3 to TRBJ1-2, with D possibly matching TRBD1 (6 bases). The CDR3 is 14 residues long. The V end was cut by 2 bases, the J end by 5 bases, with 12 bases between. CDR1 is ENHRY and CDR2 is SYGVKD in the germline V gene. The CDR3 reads CAISERGAGYGYTF. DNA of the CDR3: TGTGCCATCAGTGAGCGGGGGGCGGGGTATGGCTACACCTTC.

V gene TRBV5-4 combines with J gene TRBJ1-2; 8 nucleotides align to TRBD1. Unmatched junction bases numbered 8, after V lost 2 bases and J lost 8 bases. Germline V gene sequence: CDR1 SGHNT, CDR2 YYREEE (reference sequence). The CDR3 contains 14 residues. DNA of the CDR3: TGTGCCAGCAGCTTTCTGGACAGGGTTGACGGCTACACCTTC. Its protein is CASSFLDRVDGYTF.

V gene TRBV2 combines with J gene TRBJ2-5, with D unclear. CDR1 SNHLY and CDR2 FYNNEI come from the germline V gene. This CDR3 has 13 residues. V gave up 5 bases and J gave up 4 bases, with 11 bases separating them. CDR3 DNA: TGTGCCAGCAGTCGGACGCGAGGAGAGACCCAGTACTTC. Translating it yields CASSRTRGETQYF. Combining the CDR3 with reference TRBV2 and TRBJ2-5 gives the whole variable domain EPEVTQTPSHQVTQMGQEVILRCVPISNHLYFYWYRQILGQKVEFLVSFYNNEISEKSEIFDDQFSVERPDGSNFTLKIRSTKLEDSAMYFCASSRTRGETQYFGPGTRLLVL.

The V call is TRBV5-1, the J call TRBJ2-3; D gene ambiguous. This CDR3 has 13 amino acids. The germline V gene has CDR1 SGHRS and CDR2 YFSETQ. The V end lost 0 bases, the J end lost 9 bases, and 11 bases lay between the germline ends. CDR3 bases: TGCGCCAGCAGCTTGGACGCGGCCGGCACGCAGTATTTT. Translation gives CASSLDAAGTQYF.

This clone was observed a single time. As DNA, the CDR3 is TGTGCCAGCAGTGAATCGGACCCAAAGGCTTACGAGCAGTACTTC. Protein product: CASSESDPKAYEQYF. The chain uses TRBV6-1 and TRBJ2-7; no definite D call. In germline, CDR1 is MNHNS, CDR2 SASEGT. CDR3 length: 15 residues. Trimming took 2 bases from V and 4 from J, leaving 15 bases between them.

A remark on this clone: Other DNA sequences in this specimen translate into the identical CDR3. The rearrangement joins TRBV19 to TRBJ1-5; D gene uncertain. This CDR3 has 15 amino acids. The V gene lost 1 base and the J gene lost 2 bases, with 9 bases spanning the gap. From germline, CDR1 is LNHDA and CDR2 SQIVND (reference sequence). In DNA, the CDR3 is TGTGCCAGTAGTATAGGTGCTGGCGGCAATCAGCCCCAGCATTTT. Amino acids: CASSIGAGGNQPQHF.

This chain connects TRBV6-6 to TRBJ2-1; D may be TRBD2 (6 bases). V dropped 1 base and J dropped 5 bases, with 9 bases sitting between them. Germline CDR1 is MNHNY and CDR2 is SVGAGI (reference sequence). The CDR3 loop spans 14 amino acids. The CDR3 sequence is CASSYLGGDNEQFF. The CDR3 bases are TGTGCCAGCAGTTACTTGGGCGGGGACAATGAGCAGTTCTTC.

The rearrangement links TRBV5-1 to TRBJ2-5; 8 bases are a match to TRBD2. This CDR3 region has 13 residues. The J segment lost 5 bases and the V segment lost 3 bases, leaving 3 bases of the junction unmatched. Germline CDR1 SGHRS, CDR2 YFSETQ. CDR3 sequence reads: CASSSGGVETQYF. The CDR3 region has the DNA TGCGCCAGCAGCTCCGGGGGGGTGGAGACCCAGTACTTC.

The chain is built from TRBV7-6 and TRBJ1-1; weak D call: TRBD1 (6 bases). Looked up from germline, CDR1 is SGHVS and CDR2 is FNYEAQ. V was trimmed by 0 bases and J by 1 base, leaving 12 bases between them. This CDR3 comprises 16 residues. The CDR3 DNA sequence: TGTGCCAGCAGCTTAGCGGGGGCAGGGTGGAACACTGAAGCTTTCTTT. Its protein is CASSLAGAGWNTEAFF.

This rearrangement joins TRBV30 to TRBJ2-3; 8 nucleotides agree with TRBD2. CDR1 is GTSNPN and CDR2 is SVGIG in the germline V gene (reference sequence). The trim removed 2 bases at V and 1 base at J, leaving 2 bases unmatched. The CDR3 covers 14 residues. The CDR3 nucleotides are TGTGCCTGGAGTTCGACTAGCGGCACAGATACGCAGTATTTT. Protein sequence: CAWSSTSGTDTQYF. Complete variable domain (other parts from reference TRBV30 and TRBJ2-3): SQTIHQWPATLVQPVGSPLSLECTVEGTSNPNLYWYRQAAGRGLQLLFYSVGIGQISSEVPQNLSASRPQDRQFILSSKKLLLSDSGFYLCAWSSTSGTDTQYFGPGTRLTVL.

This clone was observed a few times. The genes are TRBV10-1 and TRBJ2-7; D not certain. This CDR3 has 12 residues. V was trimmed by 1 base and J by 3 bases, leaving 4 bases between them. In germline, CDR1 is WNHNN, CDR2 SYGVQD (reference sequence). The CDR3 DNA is TGCGCCAGCAGTGAGTTGGGCTACGAGCAGTACTTC. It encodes CASSELGYEQYF.

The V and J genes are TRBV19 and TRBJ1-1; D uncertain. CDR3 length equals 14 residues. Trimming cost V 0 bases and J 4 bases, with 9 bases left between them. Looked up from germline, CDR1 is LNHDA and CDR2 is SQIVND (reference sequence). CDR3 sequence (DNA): TGTGCCAGTAGTATAGATGGGAGGATCACTGAAGCTTTCTTT. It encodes CASSIDGRITEAFF.

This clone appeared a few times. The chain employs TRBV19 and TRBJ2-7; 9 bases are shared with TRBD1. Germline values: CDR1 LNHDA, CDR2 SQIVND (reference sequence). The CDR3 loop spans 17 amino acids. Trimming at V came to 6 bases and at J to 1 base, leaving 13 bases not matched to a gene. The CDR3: CASRRYHGTGKSYEQYF. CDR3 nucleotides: TGTGCCAGTAGGAGGTATCACGGGACAGGGAAGTCCTACGAGCAGTACTTC.